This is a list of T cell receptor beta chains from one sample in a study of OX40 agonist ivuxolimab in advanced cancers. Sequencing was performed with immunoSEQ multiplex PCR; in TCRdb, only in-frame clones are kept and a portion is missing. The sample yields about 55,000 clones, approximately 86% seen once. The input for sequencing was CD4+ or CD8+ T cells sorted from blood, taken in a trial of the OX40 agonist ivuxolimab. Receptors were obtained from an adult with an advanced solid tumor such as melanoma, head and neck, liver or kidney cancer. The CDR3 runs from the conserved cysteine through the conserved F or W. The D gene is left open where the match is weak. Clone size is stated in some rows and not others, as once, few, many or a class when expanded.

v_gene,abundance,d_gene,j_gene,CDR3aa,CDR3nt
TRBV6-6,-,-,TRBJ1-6,CASSLIGTVGPLHF,TGTGCCAGCAGCCTTATTGGGACGGTTGGACCCCTCCACTTT
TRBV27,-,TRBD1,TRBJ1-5,CASRRQGAFSSNQPQHF,TGTGCCAGTAGACGACAGGGCGCTTTTTCGAGCAATCAGCCCCAGCATTTT
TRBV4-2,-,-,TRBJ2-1,CASSLLLPEQFF,TGTGCCAGCAGCCTACTGCTCCCTGAGCAGTTCTTC
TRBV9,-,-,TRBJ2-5,CASSVMGTPGETQYF,TGTGCCAGCAGCGTAATGGGGACCCCTGGGGAGACCCAGTACTTC
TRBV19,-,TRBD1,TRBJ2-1,CASKGQAEQFF,TGTGCCAGTAAGGGACAGGCCGAGCAGTTCTTC
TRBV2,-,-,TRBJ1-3,CASSVGSSGNTIYF,TGTGCCAGCAGTGTAGGGTCCTCTGGAAACACCATATATTTT
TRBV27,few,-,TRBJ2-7,CASSRDISYEQYF,TGTGCCAGCAGCCGTGACATCTCCTACGAGCAGTACTTC
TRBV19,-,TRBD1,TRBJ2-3,CASSRTGLLTDTQYF,TGTGCCAGTAGTAGGACAGGCTTATTAACAGATACGCAGTATTTT
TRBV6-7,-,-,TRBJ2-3,CASSPTGGCSTDTQYF,TGTGCCAGCAGCCCCACGGGGGGCTGTAGCACAGATACGCAGTATTTT
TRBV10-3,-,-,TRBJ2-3,CAISEDGVTDTQYF,TGTGCCATCAGTGAGGATGGGGTAACAGATACGCAGTATTTT
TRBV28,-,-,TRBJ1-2,CASSPHQGGGYTF,TGTGCCAGCTCCCCGCACCAGGGAGGAGGCTACACCTTC
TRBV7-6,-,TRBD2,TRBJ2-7,CASSTAGLAGVYEQYF,TGTGCCAGCAGCACAGCGGGACTAGCGGGAGTTTACGAGCAGTACTTC
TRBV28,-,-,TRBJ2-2,CASSLGALRGTANTGELFF,TGTGCCAGCAGTTTAGGGGCGCTACGCGGGACTGCGAACACCGGGGAGCTGTTTTTT
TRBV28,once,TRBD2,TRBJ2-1,CASSTGLAEQFF,TGTGCCAGCAGCACCGGACTAGCCGAGCAGTTCTTC
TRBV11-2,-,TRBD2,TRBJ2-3,CASSHMRLAGGFRDTQYF,TGTGCCAGCAGCCACATGCGACTAGCGGGAGGGTTTAGAGATACGCAGTATTTT
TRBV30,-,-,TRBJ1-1,CAWSPGRLTAFF,TGTGCCTGGTCTCCGGGACGTCTCACAGCTTTCTTT
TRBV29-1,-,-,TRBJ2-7,CSVASTSYEQYF,TGCAGCGTTGCGTCTACCTCCTACGAGCAGTACTTC
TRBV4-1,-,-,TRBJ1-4,CASSQPVQEKKLFF,TGCGCCAGCAGCCAGCCGGTCCAGGAGAAAAAACTGTTTTTT
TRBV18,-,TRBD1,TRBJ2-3,CASSLGQGGNADTQYF,TGTGCCAGCTCACTCGGACAGGGTGGCAACGCAGATACGCAGTATTTT
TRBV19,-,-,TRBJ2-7,CASSITSTYEQYF,TGTGCCAGTAGTATCACTTCCACCTACGAGCAGTACTTC
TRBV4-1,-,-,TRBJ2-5,CASSHIGMRETQYF,TGCGCCAGCAGCCACATCGGGATGCGGGAGACCCAGTACTTC
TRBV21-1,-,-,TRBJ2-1,CASSKAPRAGGFSYNEQFF,TGTGCCAGCAGCAAAGCGCCCCGGGCGGGAGGATTCTCCTACAATGAGCAGTTCTTC
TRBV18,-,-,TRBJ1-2,CASSPGQTYGYTF,TGTGCCAGCTCACCAGGACAGACCTATGGCTACACCTTC
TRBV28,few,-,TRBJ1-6,CASSFLYSNSPLHF,TGTGCCAGCAGTTTCCTATACAGTAATTCACCCCTCCACTTT
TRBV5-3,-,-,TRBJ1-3,CARRAGGSSGNTIYF,TGTGCCAGAAGGGCCGGCGGATCCTCTGGAAACACCATATATTTT
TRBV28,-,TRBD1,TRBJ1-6,CASTVFAGGASPLHF,TGTGCCAGCACTGTTTTCGCAGGGGGCGCCTCACCCCTCCACTTT
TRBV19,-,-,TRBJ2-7,CASNEAGLPLSEQYF,TGTGCCAGTAACGAGGCGGGACTCCCTCTCTCCGAGCAGTACTTC
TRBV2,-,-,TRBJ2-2,CASSPTTALGELFF,TGTGCCAGCAGCCCGACGACGGCGCTCGGGGAGCTGTTTTTT
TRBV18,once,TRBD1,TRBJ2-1,CASSPLPGGVSYNEQFF,TGTGCCAGCTCACCCCTACCAGGGGGAGTGTCCTACAATGAGCAGTTCTTC
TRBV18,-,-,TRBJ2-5,CASSRDQETQYF,TGTGCCAGCTCCCGAGATCAAGAGACCCAGTACTTC
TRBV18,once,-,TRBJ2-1,CASSPALNNEQFF,TGTGCCAGCTCACCGGCACTTAACAATGAGCAGTTCTTC
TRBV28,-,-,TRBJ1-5,CASRPDNLKPQHF,TGTGCCAGCAGACCGGACAATCTAAAGCCCCAGCATTTT
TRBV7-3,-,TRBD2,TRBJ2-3,CASRGTSGTDTQYF,TGTGCCAGCAGAGGGACTAGCGGCACAGATACGCAGTATTTT
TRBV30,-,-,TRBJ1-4,CAWSVMGKLFF,TGTGCCTGGAGTGTCATGGGAAAACTGTTTTTT
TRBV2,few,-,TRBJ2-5,CASATPATRVGSETQYF,TGTGCCTCAGCAACGCCCGCTACCAGGGTGGGATCAGAGACCCAGTACTTC
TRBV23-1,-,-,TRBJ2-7,CASSQRIGSYEQYF,TGCGCCAGCAGTCAACGCATCGGCTCCTACGAGCAGTACTTC
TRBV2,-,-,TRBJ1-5,CASRGNRDDQPQHF,TGTGCCAGCAGGGGAAACAGGGATGATCAGCCCCAGCATTTT
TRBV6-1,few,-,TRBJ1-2,CASRRNDGYTF,TGTGCCAGCAGGAGGAACGATGGCTACACCTTC
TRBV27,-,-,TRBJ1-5,CASSLSGLGSNQPQHF,TGTGCCAGCAGTTTATCGGGCTTAGGTAGCAATCAGCCCCAGCATTTT
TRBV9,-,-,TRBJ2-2,CASTAEGLYTGELFF,TGTGCCAGCACGGCTGAAGGTCTATACACCGGGGAGCTGTTTTTT
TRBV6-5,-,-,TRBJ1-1,CASSRGWTDTEAFF,TGTGCCAGCAGCCGTGGATGGACAGACACTGAAGCTTTCTTT
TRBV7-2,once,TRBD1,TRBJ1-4,CASSPSGTGFEKLFF,TGTGCCAGCAGCCCCTCCGGGACAGGGTTTGAAAAACTGTTTTTT
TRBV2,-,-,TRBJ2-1,CASRRQQTRIYNEQFF,TGTGCCAGCCGTCGCCAGCAAACACGGATTTACAATGAGCAGTTCTTC
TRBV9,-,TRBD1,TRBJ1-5,CASSRDRESNQPQHF,TGTGCCAGTAGCCGGGACAGGGAAAGCAATCAGCCCCAGCATTTT
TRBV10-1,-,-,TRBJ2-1,CASSEGQYNEQFF,TGCGCCAGCAGTGAGGGGCAGTACAATGAGCAGTTCTTC
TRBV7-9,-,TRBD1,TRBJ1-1,CASSLWGQGGTEAFF,TGTGCCAGCAGCTTATGGGGACAGGGGGGCACTGAAGCTTTCTTT
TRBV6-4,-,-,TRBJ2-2,CASSEANTGELFF,TGTGCCAGCAGTGAAGCGAACACCGGGGAGCTGTTTTTT
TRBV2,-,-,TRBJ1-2,CASSEDVGGNYGYTF,TGTGCCAGCAGTGAAGACGTCGGCGGTAACTATGGCTACACCTTC
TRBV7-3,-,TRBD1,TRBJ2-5,CASSFAGGRETQYF,TGTGCCAGCAGCTTTGCAGGGGGCCGAGAGACCCAGTACTTC
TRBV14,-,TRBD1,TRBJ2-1,CASSQHITGGSLNEQFF,TGTGCCAGCAGCCAACATATTACAGGGGGTTCGTTGAATGAGCAGTTCTTC
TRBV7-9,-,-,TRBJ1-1,CASSLLHPNTEAFF,TGTGCCAGCAGCTTATTGCACCCGAACACTGAAGCTTTCTTT
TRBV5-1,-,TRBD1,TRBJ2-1,CASRIQGAYNEQFF,TGCGCCAGCAGAATACAGGGGGCCTACAATGAGCAGTTCTTC
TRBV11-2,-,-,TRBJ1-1,CASSYKTEYTEAFF,TGTGCCAGCAGCTACAAGACAGAATACACTGAAGCTTTCTTT
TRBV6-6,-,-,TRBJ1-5,CASSKQSSNQPQHF,TGTGCCAGCAGTAAACAGTCGAGCAATCAGCCCCAGCATTTT
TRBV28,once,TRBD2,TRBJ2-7,CASRLGLAASYEQYF,TGTGCCAGCAGGCTCGGACTAGCGGCCTCCTACGAGCAGTACTTC
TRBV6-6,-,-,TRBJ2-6,CASRASGANVLTF,TGTGCCAGCAGGGCCTCTGGGGCCAACGTCCTGACTTTC
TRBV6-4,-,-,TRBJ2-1,CASSDRGLGNEQFF,TGTGCCAGCAGTGACCGCGGTCTAGGCAATGAGCAGTTCTTC